This T cell receptor (beta chain) was identified in a study of OX40 agonist ivuxolimab in advanced cancers. The ends lost 0 bases at V and 0 bases at J; junction bases unmatched: 3. CDR1 KGHSH and CDR2 LQKENI come from the germline V gene. The CDR3 has 17 residues. Here immunoSEQ multiplex PCR was the method, and the copy in TCRdb shows in-frame clones only, minus some. The profile shows more than 55,000 clones, about 90% of them singletons. Sequenced material: CD4+ or CD8+ T cells sorted from blood, taken in a trial of the OX40 agonist ivuxolimab. The receptor comes from an adult with an advanced solid tumor such as melanoma, head and neck, liver or kidney cancer. V and J are TRBV18 and TRBJ2-1; 9 bases match TRBD2. DNA for the CDR3: TGTGCCAGCTCACCACCCCTAGCGGGGAGCTCCTACAATGAGCAGTTCTTC. It is translated as CASSPPLAGSSYNEQFF.